The clone carrying this T cell receptor beta chain appeared a few times. Its matching antigen is unknown. The CDR3 has 15 residues. Trimming removed 6 bases from V and 0 bases from J, with 12 bases in between. Germline V CDR1 and CDR2: MNHNS, SASEGT. This record comes from a study of T cell repertoires in cytomegalovirus infection. Study context: CMV epitopes, recently identified HLA-C-restricted and well-studied HLA-B-restricted, were used. Based on public TCR beta signatures, there were indications of CMV infection and of a matching HLA type.

MiXCR, applied by TCRdb to the reads, yields one record per CDR3 protein. The data contain approximately 470,000 distinct CDR3 sequences, approximately 42% of them singletons. The sequence derives from a human donor in good health (CMV status not recorded). Some clones in this sample may be carry-over from other donors' samples. The starting material was cultured PBMCs, obtained from culture after CMV antigen stimulation. The rearrangement uses TRBV6-1 and TRBJ2-4, with a weak D call TRBD2 (5 bases). CDR3 coding DNA: TGTGCCAGCAGAACCGGAGGACTAGCCAAAAACATTCAGTACTTC. Translated, it gives CASRTGGLAKNIQYF.